The clone carrying this TCR beta chain appeared many times. This entry comes from a study of regulatory T cells in long-lasting Graves disease. The CDR3 is 13 amino acids. CDR1 is LNHDA, CDR2 SQIVND, per germline (reference sequence). Deletions cut 4 bases from V and 1 base from J, with 6 bases between. Arm-PCR of CDR3 regions with iRepertoire HTBI primers generated TCR beta libraries. TCRdb reprocessed the multiplex PCR reads with MiXCR, giving one entry per CDR3 protein. The sample holds roughly 500,000 distinct CDR3 sequences, approximately 12% seen once. The time point: newly diagnosed GD, antithyroid drugs for less than 3 months. From PBMCs, RNA was extracted and then used to make the TCR library. In addition, the sample was reused for a study of T cells in Graves' hyperthyroidism and ophthalmopathy.

The sequence came from a woman in her twenties or thirties with Graves disease. V usage is TRBV19 and J usage is TRBJ2-3; no reliable D call. The specimen comprised peripheral blood mononuclear cells (PBMCs), sampled at new diagnosis, from a patient treated with antithyroid drugs. The CDR3 here is CASSTPGTDTQYF. The CDR3 bases are TGTGCCAGTAGTACCCCGGGCACAGATACGCAGTATTTT. The full variable domain, completed using reference TRBV19 and TRBJ2-3, is DGGITQSPKYLFRKEGQNVTLSCEQNLNHDAMYWYRQDPGQGLRLIYYSQIVNDFQKGDIAEGYSVSREKKESFPLTVTSAQKNPTAFYLCASSTPGTDTQYFGPGTRLTVL.